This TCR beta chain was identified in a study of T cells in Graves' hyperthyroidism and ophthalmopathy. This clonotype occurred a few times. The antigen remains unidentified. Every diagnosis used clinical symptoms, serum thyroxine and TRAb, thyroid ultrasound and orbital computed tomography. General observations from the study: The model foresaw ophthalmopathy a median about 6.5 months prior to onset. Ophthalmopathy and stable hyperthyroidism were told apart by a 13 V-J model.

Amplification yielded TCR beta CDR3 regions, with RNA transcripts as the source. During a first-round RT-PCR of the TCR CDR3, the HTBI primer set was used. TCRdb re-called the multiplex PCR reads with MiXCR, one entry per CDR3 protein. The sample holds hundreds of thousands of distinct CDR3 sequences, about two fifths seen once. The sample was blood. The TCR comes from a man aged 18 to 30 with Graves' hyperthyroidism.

CDR3 amino acids: CASSLGGARKLFF. CDR3 nucleotides: TGTGCCAGCAGCTTAGGAGGGGCCCGAAAACTGTTTTTT. The V gene is TRBV11-2, the J gene TRBJ1-4; D possibly corresponds to TRBD1 (5 bases). Germline CDR1 SGHAT, CDR2 FQNNGV. CDR3 length: 13 amino acids. V shed 1 base and J shed 10 bases, with 10 bases lying between them.